These 15 T cell receptor beta chains were all obtained from the same sample, sequenced in a study of patients and donors after allogeneic stem cell transplantation. TCRdb reprocessed the RT-PCR reads via MiXCR and lists one record per CDR3 protein. The table lists about 200,000 distinct CDR3 sequences, 40% to 45% of them singletons. The specimen was blood, either unsorted or a sorted T cell fraction (not recorded which). These receptor sequences come from a human donor who was either an allogeneic HSCT recipient or a stem cell or donor lymphocyte infusion donor (not recorded which). It is not recorded whose cells these are; they may come from a transplant donor.

This clonotype has just a few counts. This chain uses TRBV20-1 with TRBJ1-1, with D unresolved. V was trimmed by 1 base and J by 6 bases, leaving 15 bases between them. This CDR3 is 14 amino acids long. CDR1 and CDR2 from the germline V gene are DFQATT and SNEGSKA (reference sequence). CDR3 nucleotides: TGCAGTGCTAGAGGTCGCCCTCAACGGGCTGAAGCTTTCTTT. Protein product: CSARGRPQRAEAFF.

This clonotype came up a few times. This chain joins TRBV4-1 and TRBJ2-2, with TRBD2 matching over 10 bases. The CDR3 has 17 amino acids. Germline-derived CDR1 and CDR2 are MGHRA and YSYEKL. V shed 1 base, J shed 6 bases, and the junction held 8 bases outside the gene matches. CDR3 in DNA: TGCGCCAGCAGCCAAGTACTAGCGGGATCCTTGGCCGGGGAGCTGTTTTTT. It encodes CASSQVLAGSLAGELFF.

In this sample, this clonotype turned up a few times. The chain links TRBV9 to TRBJ1-1; D ambiguous. From germline, CDR1 is SGDLS and CDR2 YYNGEE. The germline V and J ends were trimmed by 0 bases and 1 base, with 10 bases remaining between them. This CDR3 contains 15 residues. The CDR3 DNA sequence: TGTGCCAGCAGCGTAGGTGTTTCAGCGAACACTGAAGCTTTCTTT. Its translation is CASSVGVSANTEAFF.

This clonotype was seen a few times. This chain joins TRBV7-9 and TRBJ1-1; D perhaps matches TRBD1 (6 bases). The germline V gene has CDR1 SEHNR and CDR2 FQNEAQ (reference sequence). The CDR3 spans 13 residues. With 5 bases removed from V and 4 bases from J, the gap between germline ends came to 11 bases. In nucleotides, the CDR3 is TGTGCCAGCAGCCAGGACAGTGGCACTGAAGCTTTCTTT. Translated, it gives CASSQDSGTEAFF.

This rearrangement joins TRBV5-4 to TRBJ2-7; 14 bases are a match to TRBD2. CDR3 size: 16 residues. Trimming removed 0 bases from V and 6 bases from J; junction bases left unmatched: 5. Germline lookup yields CDR1 SGHNT and CDR2 YYREEE (reference sequence). The CDR3 protein is CASSLGGLAGEGEQYF. CDR3 bases: TGTGCCAGCAGCTTGGGGGGACTAGCGGGAGAGGGCGAGCAGTACTTC.

This clonotype was recorded once. The V and J genes are TRBV7-3 and TRBJ2-5; 8 nucleotides match TRBD2. Germline-derived CDR1 and CDR2 are SGHTA and FQGTGA. V shed 3 bases, J shed 4 bases, and the junction held 7 bases outside the gene matches. The CDR3 is 15 amino acids. The DNA of the CDR3 is TGTGCCAGCAGCTTCTTAGCGGGAACGAGAGAGACCCAGTACTTC. Translated: CASSFLAGTRETQYF.

This clonotype was recorded a few times. The rearrangement joins TRBV11-3 to TRBJ2-1, with D possibly TRBD2 on 5 matching bases. Germline CDR1 reads SGHNT; CDR2 reads YENEEA. This CDR3 spans 12 amino acids. V was trimmed by 5 bases and J by 7 bases, leaving 9 bases between them. CDR3 amino acids: CASSPGENEQFF. CDR3 nucleotides: TGTGCCAGCAGCCCCGGGGAGAATGAGCAGTTCTTC.

V usage is TRBV5-4 and J usage is TRBJ2-1, with D unresolved. Germline V lookup: CDR1 SGHNT, CDR2 YYREEE (reference sequence). The CDR3 is 16 amino acids. Trimming left V 3 bases short and J 7 bases short, with 20 bases between. CDR3 amino acids: CASSSTMVYTGNEQFF. CDR3 sequence (DNA): TGTGCCAGCAGCTCTACAATGGTATATACTGGTAATGAGCAGTTCTTC. Drawing the rest from reference TRBV5-4 and TRBJ2-1, the complete variable domain is ETGVTQSPTHLIKTRGQQVTLRCSSQSGHNTVSWYQQALGQGPQFIFQYYREEENGRGNFPPRFSGLQFPNYSSELNVNALELDDSALYLCASSSTMVYTGNEQFFGPGTRLTVL.

The V gene is TRBV5-1, the J gene TRBJ1-1; D is possibly TRBD1 (5 bases). The germline V gene has CDR1 SGHRS and CDR2 YFSETQ. The germline V and J ends were trimmed by 4 bases and 3 bases, with 16 bases remaining between them. The CDR3 covers 15 residues. In DNA, the CDR3 is TGCGCCAGCAGCCCCCGGGGGGGTCGGGACACTGAAGCTTTCTTT. Its translation is CASSPRGGRDTEAFF.

The rearrangement uses TRBV18 and TRBJ2-5; 9 bases agree with TRBD1. Germline V gene sequence: CDR1 KGHSH, CDR2 LQKENI. J was trimmed by 1 base and V by 5 bases; bases with no gene match: 8. The CDR3 has 16 amino acids. CDR3 DNA: TGTGCCAGCTCAACAACCGGGACAGGGCTCCAAGAGACCCAGTACTTC. It is translated as CASSTTGTGLQETQYF.

The V and J genes are TRBV5-1 and TRBJ2-3; 13 bases are shared with TRBD2. With V trimmed by 3 bases and J by 3 bases, 10 bases remained unmatched. This CDR3 is 18 amino acids long. The germline gives CDR1 SGHRS, CDR2 YFSETQ. For the CDR3, the DNA is TGCGCCAGCAGCTGGCAGGGGACTAGCGGGATCTCAACAGATACGCAGTATTTT. It specifies CASSWQGTSGISTDTQYF.

The chain uses TRBV29-1 and TRBJ2-3, with D possibly TRBD2 on 5 matching bases. The CDR3 loop spans 15 amino acids. Germline assignment: CDR1 SQVTM and CDR2 ANQGSEA. V dropped 5 bases and J dropped 1 base, with 16 bases sitting between them. The CDR3 sequence: CSVLTPPSRTDTQYF. The CDR3 DNA reads as TGCAGCGTTCTAACTCCACCTAGCCGCACAGATACGCAGTATTTT.

This clonotype was recorded a few times. The chain combines TRBV28 with TRBJ1-2; D is unclear. V was trimmed by 2 bases and J by 7 bases, leaving 11 bases between them. CDR1 and CDR2 (germline): MDHEN, SYDVKM. The CDR3 length is 13 residues. The CDR3 nucleotides read TGTGCCAGCAGTTTAACCAGGTCTTCTGGCTACACCTTC. Residues: CASSLTRSSGYTF.

The V gene is TRBV29-1, the J gene TRBJ2-2; possibly TRBD2 for D (6 bases). CDR3 size: 13 residues. Trimming took 7 bases from V and 8 from J, leaving 17 bases between them. Germline V lookup: CDR1 SQVTM, CDR2 ANQGSEA. CDR3 amino acids: CSGGEAQVGELFF. The CDR3 DNA sequence: TGCAGCGGAGGGGAGGCCCAGGTGGGGGAGCTGTTTTTT.

The J gene is TRBJ1-2, the V gene TRBV7-6, with 9 bases matching TRBD1. The V gene's germline CDR1 is SGHVS and CDR2 FNYEAQ. V was clipped by 3 bases and J by 7 bases; unmatched bases: 9. The CDR3 runs to 15 residues. Written as DNA, the CDR3 is TGTGCCAGCAGCTTCCTACAGGGGGCAACTGCTGGCTACACCTTC. Translated: CASSFLQGATAGYTF.